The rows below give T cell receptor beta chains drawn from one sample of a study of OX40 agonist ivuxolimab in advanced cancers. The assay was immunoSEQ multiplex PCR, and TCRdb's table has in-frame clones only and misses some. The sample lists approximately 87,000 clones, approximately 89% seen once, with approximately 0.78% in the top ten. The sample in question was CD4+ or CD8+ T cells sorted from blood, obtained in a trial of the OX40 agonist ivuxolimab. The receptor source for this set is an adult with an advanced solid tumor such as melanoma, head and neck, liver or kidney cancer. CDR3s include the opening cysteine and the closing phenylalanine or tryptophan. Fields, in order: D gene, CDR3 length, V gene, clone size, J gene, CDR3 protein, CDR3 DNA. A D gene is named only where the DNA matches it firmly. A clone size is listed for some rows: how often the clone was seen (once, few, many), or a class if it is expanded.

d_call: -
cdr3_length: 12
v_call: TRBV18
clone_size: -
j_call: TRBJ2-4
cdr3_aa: CASSRRENIQYF
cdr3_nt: TGTGCCAGCTCACGGCGGGAAAACATTCAGTACTTC

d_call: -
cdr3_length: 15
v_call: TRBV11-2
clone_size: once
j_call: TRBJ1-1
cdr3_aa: CASSLGGTIYTEAFF
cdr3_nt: TGTGCCAGCAGCTTAGGTGGGACGATATACACTGAAGCTTTCTTT

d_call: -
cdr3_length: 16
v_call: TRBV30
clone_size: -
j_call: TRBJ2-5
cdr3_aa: CAWSVSGLLNLETQYF
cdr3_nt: TGTGCCTGGAGTGTCTCAGGTCTTTTGAATTTGGAGACCCAGTACTTC

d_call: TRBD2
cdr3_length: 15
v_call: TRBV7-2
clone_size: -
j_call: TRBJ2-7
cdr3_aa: CASATSGGGTYEQYF
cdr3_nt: TGTGCCAGCGCGACTAGCGGGGGGGGTACCTACGAGCAGTACTTC

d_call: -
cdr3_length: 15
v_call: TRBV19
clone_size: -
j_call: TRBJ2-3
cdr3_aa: CASSLGGIRTDTQYF
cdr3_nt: TGTGCCAGTAGTTTGGGCGGGATTAGGACAGATACGCAGTATTTT

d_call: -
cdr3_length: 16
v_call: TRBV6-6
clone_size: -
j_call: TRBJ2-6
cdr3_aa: CASSYAGLGGANVLTF
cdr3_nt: TGTGCCAGCAGTTACGCAGGGTTGGGTGGGGCCAACGTCCTGACTTTC

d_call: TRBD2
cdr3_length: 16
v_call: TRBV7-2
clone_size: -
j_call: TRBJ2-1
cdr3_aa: CASSLNPSGSLNEQFF
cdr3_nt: TGTGCCAGCAGCTTAAATCCTAGCGGGAGTCTCAATGAGCAGTTCTTC

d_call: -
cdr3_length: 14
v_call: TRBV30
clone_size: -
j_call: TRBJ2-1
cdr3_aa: CAWRTGGAYNEQFF
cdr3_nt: TGTGCCTGGAGAACCGGGGGAGCCTACAATGAGCAGTTCTTC

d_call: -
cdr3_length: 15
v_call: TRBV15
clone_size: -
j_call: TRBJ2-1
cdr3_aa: CATSRAAEAIGKQFF
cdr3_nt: TGTGCCACCAGCAGAGCAGCGGAGGCGATCGGAAAGCAGTTCTTC

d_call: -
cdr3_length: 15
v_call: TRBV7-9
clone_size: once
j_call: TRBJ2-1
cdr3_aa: CASRSGGPQTDEQFF
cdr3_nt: TGTGCCAGCAGGTCCGGAGGGCCCCAAACCGATGAGCAGTTCTTC

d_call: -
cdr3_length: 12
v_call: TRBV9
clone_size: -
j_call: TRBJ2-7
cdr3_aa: CASSSMHSEQYF
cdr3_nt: TGTGCCAGCAGCTCCATGCATAGCGAGCAGTACTTC

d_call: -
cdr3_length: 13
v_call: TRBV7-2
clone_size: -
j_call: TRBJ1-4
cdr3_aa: CASSLVGFGELFF
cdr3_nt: TGTGCCAGCAGCTTAGTAGGGTTCGGGGAACTGTTTTTT

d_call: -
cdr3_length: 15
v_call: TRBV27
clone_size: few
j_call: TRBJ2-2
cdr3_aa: CASSPRAGQTGELFF
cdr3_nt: TGTGCCAGCAGTCCGCGGGCGGGACAAACCGGGGAGCTGTTTTTT

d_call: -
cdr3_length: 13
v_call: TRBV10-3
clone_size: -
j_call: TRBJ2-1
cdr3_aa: CAIAPGQYNEQFF
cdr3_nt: TGTGCCATCGCTCCAGGGCAGTACAATGAGCAGTTCTTC

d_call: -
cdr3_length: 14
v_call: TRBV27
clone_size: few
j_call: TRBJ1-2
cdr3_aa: CASSRTGGLVGYTF
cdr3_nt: TGTGCCAGCAGTCGAACAGGAGGCCTGGTGGGCTACACCTTC

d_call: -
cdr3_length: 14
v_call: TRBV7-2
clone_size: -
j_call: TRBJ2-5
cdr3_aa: CASSLGGPPETQYF
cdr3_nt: TGTGCCAGCAGCTTAGGTGGACCCCCGGAGACCCAGTACTTC

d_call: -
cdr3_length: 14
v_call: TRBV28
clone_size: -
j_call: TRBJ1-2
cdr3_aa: CASSFSGTPYGYTF
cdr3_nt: TGTGCCAGCAGTTTTTCAGGGACTCCTTATGGCTACACCTTC

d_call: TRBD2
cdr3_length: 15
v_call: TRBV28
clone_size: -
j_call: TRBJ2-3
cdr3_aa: CASSRLAGRTDTQYF
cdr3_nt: TGTGCCAGCAGTCGACTAGCGGGACGCACAGATACGCAGTATTTT

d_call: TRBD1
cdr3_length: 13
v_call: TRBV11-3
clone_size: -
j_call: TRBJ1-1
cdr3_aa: CASSFDRGHGAFF
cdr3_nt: TGTGCCAGCAGCTTTGACAGGGGTCACGGAGCTTTCTTT

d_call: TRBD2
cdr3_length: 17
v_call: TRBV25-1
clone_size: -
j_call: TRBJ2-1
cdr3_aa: CASSEYGGSGTYNEQFF
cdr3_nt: TGTGCCAGCAGTGAATACGGAGGAAGCGGGACCTACAATGAGCAGTTCTTC

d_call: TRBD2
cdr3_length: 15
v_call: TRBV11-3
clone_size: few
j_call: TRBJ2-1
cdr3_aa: CASSLGPPGLAEQFF
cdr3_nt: TGTGCCAGCAGCTTAGGGCCTCCGGGACTAGCGGAGCAGTTCTTC

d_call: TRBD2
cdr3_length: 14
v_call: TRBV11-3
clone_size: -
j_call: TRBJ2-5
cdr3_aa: CASSLLAGAETQYF
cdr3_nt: TGTGCCAGCAGCTTACTAGCGGGAGCAGAGACCCAGTACTTC

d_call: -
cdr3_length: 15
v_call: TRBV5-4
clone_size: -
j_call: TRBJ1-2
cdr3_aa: CASSLAEATVGGYTF
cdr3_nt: TGTGCCAGCAGCTTGGCCGAGGCGACAGTAGGAGGCTACACCTTC

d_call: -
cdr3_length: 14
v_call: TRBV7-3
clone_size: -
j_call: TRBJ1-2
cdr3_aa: CARTGGISNYGYTF
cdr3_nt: TGTGCCAGAACGGGGGGGATTAGTAACTATGGCTACACCTTC

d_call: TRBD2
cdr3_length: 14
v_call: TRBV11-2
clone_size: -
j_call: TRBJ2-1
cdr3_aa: CASSKERGSGRGFF
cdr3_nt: TGTGCCAGCAGCAAAGAGCGGGGAAGCGGGAGGGGGTTCTTC

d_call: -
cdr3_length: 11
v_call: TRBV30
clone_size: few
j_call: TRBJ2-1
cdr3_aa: CAWRGNNEQFF
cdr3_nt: TGTGCCTGGCGGGGAAACAATGAGCAGTTCTTC

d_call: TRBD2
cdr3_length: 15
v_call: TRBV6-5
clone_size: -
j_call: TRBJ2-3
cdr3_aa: CASSIAGVNTDTQYF
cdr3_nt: TGTGCCAGCAGTATAGCGGGAGTGAACACAGATACGCAGTATTTT

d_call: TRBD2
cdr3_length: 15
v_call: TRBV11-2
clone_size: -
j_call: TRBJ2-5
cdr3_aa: CASSLVGLAGGPQYF
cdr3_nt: TGTGCCAGCAGCTTAGTCGGACTAGCGGGAGGCCCGCAGTACTTC

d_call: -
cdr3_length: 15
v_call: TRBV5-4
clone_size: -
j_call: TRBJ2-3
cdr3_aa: CASSLDFASTDTQYF
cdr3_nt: TGTGCCAGCAGCTTGGATTTTGCTAGCACAGATACGCAGTATTTT

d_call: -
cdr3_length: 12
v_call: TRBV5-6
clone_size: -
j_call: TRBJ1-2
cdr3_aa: CASSLETYGYTF
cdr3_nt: TGTGCCAGCAGCTTGGAAACGTATGGCTACACCTTC

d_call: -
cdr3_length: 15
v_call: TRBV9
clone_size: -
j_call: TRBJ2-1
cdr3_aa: CASSVDPSLGNEQFF
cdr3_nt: TGTGCCAGCAGCGTAGATCCTAGCCTGGGGAATGAGCAGTTCTTC

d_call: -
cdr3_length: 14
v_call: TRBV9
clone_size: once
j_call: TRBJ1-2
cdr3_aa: CASSVASAYYGYTF
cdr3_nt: TGTGCCAGCAGCGTAGCTTCAGCGTACTATGGCTACACCTTC

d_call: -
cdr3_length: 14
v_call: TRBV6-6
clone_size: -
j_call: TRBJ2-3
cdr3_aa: CASSPRQITDTQYF
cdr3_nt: TGTGCCAGCAGTCCACGACAAATCACAGATACGCAGTATTTT

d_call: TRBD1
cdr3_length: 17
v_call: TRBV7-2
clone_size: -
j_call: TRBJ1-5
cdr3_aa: CASRPGTGFYSNQPQHF
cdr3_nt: TGTGCCAGCAGGCCCGGGACAGGGTTTTATAGCAATCAGCCCCAGCATTTT

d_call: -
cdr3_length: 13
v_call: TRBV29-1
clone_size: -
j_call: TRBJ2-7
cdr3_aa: CSAATSGSYEQYF
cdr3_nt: TGCAGCGCCGCGACATCGGGCTCCTACGAGCAGTACTTC

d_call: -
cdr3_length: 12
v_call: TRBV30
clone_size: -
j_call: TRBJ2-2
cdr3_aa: CAWRGNTGELFF
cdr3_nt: TGTGCCTGGAGGGGTAACACCGGGGAGCTGTTTTTT

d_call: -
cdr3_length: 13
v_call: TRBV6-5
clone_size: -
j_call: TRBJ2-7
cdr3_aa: CASSPTLYYEQYF
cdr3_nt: TGTGCCAGCAGTCCGACCCTTTACTACGAGCAGTACTTC

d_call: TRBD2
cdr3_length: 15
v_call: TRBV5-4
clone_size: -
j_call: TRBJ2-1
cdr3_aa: CASSATLLAFNEQFF
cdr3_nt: TGTGCCAGCAGCGCAACGTTACTAGCGTTCAATGAGCAGTTCTTC

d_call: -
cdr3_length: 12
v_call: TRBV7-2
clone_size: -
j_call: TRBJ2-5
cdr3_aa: CASSLAEETQYF
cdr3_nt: TGTGCCAGCAGCTTAGCGGAAGAGACCCAGTACTTC

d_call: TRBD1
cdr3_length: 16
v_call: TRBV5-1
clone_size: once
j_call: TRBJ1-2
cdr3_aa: CASRRTGGPTIYGYTF
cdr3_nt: TGCGCCAGCAGGAGGACAGGGGGTCCCACTATCTATGGCTACACCTTC

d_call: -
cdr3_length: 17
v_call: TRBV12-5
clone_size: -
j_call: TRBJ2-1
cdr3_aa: CASGFRVAGLPYNEQFF
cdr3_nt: TGTGCTAGTGGTTTTCGGGTAGCAGGACTTCCCTACAATGAGCAGTTCTTC

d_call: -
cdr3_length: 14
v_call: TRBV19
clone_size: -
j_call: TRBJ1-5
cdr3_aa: CASSSPGRYQPQHF
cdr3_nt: TGTGCCAGTAGTTCTCCCGGGAGATATCAGCCCCAGCATTTT

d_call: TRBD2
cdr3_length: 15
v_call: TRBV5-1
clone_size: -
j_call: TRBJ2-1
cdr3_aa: CASSLGSGSIDEQFF
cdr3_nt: TGCGCCAGCAGCTTGGGTAGCGGGAGCATCGATGAGCAGTTCTTC

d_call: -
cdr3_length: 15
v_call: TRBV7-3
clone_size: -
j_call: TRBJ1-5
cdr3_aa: CASSPGAASNQPQHF
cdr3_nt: TGTGCCAGCAGCCCCGGGGCAGCCAGCAATCAGCCCCAGCATTTT

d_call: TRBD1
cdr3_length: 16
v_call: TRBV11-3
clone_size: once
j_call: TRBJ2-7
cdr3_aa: CASSLGLGTGSYEQYF
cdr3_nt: TGTGCCAGCAGCTTAGGTCTAGGGACAGGATCCTACGAGCAGTACTTC